Presented here are 32 T cell receptor beta chains from one specimen sequenced in a study of T cells after posttransplantation cyclophosphamide. Control samples came 1 year after myeloablative marrow transplants with methotrexate plus calcineurin inhibitor. TCRdb's copy holds only in-frame clones and misses some; the assay was immunoSEQ multiplex PCR. The sample consists of some 15,000 clones, approximately 78% of them appearing once. Specimen: PBMCs, collected 410 to 450 days after allogeneic stem cell transplant with calcineurin inhibitor and methotrexate. These receptors were obtained from a male patient between 25 and 40 years old who received an allogeneic stem cell transplant from an unrelated donor, was CMV-positive, and had acute and chronic GVHD. Part of the T cell pool may stem from the graft donor.

The chain combines TRBV9 with TRBJ2-6; 12 positions agree with TRBD2. The CDR3 contains 21 residues. V gave up 3 bases and J gave up 0 bases; unmatched junction bases: 13. Germline V gives CDR1 SGDLS, CDR2 YYNGEE. As DNA, the CDR3 is TGTGCCAGCAGCGGGGGAGGACTAGCGGGGCGCACGATCTCTGGGGCCAACGTCCTGACTTTC. Translated, it gives CASSGGGLAGRTISGANVLTF.

The rearrangement joins TRBV5-1 to TRBJ2-1, with 12 positions matching TRBD2. V lost 4 bases to trimming and J lost 7 bases; unmatched junction nucleotides: 6. CDR3 length equals 15 residues. Germline V gene data show CDR1 as SGHRS and CDR2 as YFSETQ. Here the CDR3 DNA reads TGCGCCAGCAGCCGGACTAGCGGGACTACGAATGAGCAGTTCTTC. Its translation is CASSRTSGTTNEQFF.

The chain carries TRBV30 and TRBJ1-1; the match to TRBD1 covers 8 bases. The CDR3 consists of 18 residues. Germline values: CDR1 GTSNPN, CDR2 SVGIG (reference sequence). The trim removed 4 bases at V and 0 bases at J, leaving 16 bases unmatched. In DNA form, the CDR3 reads TGTGCCTGGAACAGGGGGGTGATCGGGGACGGAATGAACACTGAAGCTTTCTTT. Amino acid sequence: CAWNRGVIGDGMNTEAFF. The full variable domain, in which reference TRBV30 and TRBJ1-1 provide the parts outside the CDR3, is SQTIHQWPATLVQPVGSPLSLECTVEGTSNPNLYWYRQAAGRGLQLLFYSVGIGQISSEVPQNLSASRPQDRQFILSSKKLLLSDSGFYLCAWNRGVIGDGMNTEAFFGQGTRLTVV.

The V gene is TRBV25-1, the J gene TRBJ2-7; tentatively, D is TRBD1 (5 bases). The CDR3 sequence is 15 residues long. Germline V gene data show CDR1 as MGHDK and CDR2 as SYGVNS. Trimming cost V 1 base and J 3 bases, with 13 bases left between them. CDR3 region: CASSESETEFYEQYF. The CDR3 region has the DNA TGTGCCAGCAGTGAATCCGAGACAGAATTCTACGAGCAGTACTTC.

This chain uses TRBV4-3 with TRBJ2-7, with TRBD1 identical over 7 bases. With V trimmed by 1 base and J by 3 bases, 3 bases remained unmatched. The CDR3 covers 14 residues. In germline, CDR1 is LGHNA, CDR2 YSLEER. In DNA, the CDR3 is TGCGCCAGCAGCCAAGTGCAGGGGGACTACGAGCAGTACTTC. This codes for CASSQVQGDYEQYF.

The chain uses TRBV4-1 and TRBJ2-2; D is unresolved. CDR1 is MGHRA and CDR2 is YSYEKL in the germline V gene. The CDR3 loop spans 13 amino acids. The V end lost 3 bases, the J end lost 5 bases, and 7 bases lay between the germline ends. CDR3: CASSQPGTGELFF. In DNA, the CDR3 is TGCGCCAGCAGCCAGCCAGGAACCGGGGAGCTGTTTTTT.

About this clone: The junction does not match germline at one end; this may be a read error. The chain links TRBV5-5 to TRBJ2-2; 10 bases align to TRBD1. The CDR3 totals 18 residues. Germline V CDR1 and CDR2: SGHKS, YYEKEE (reference sequence). The CDR3, as DNA: TGCGCCAGCAGCCCAGAGACAGGGGGCGGAGGGGACACCGGGGAGCTGTTTTTT. Amino acids: CASSPETGGGGDTGELFF.

The chain uses TRBV27 and TRBJ1-1; 10 bases are a match to TRBD1. Germline V gene lookup returns CDR1 MNHEY and CDR2 SMNVEV (reference sequence). This CDR3 comprises 17 residues. V dropped 4 bases and J dropped 0; count of bases not matched to a gene: 8. The CDR3 here is CASSSLKGTGVNTEAFF. CDR3 DNA: TGTGCCAGCAGTTCATTAAAGGGGACAGGGGTGAACACTGAAGCTTTCTTT.

The V gene is TRBV7-2, the J gene TRBJ2-3; D not resolved. Germline loops: CDR1 SGHTA, CDR2 FQGNSA. V lost 0 bases to trimming and J lost 5 bases, with 3 bases between them. The CDR3 runs to 12 residues. As DNA, the CDR3 is TGTGCCAGCAGCTTAGCTCTAGATACGCAGTATTTT. Its protein product is CASSLALDTQYF. Drawing the rest from reference TRBV7-2 and TRBJ2-3, the complete variable domain is GAGVSQSPSNKVTEKGKDVELRCDPISGHTALYWYRQSLGQGLEFLIYFQGNSAPDKSGLPSDRFSAERTGGSVSTLTIQRTQQEDSAVYLCASSLALDTQYFGPGTRLTVL.

The rearrangement uses TRBV5-1 and TRBJ2-2; tentative D call: TRBD2 (6 bases). Germline loops: CDR1 SGHRS, CDR2 YFSETQ. V lost 0 bases to trimming and J lost 1 base, with 10 bases between them. CDR3 length equals 16 residues. Written as DNA, the CDR3 is TGCGCCAGCAGCTTGGCCCGCGGGGTGAACACCGGGGAGCTGTTTTTT. Encoded protein: CASSLARGVNTGELFF.

CDR3 protein: CASSSPLGGANTGELFF. In DNA, the CDR3 is TGTGCCAGCAGCTCCCCCTTGGGGGGAGCGAACACCGGGGAGCTGTTTTTT. V and J are TRBV7-9 and TRBJ2-2; D is perhaps TRBD2 (6 bases). V lost 4 bases and J lost 0, with 15 bases in between. CDR1 and CDR2 (germline): SEHNR, FQNEAQ (reference sequence). The CDR3 loop spans 17 amino acids. The whole variable domain, remainder taken from reference TRBV7-9 and TRBJ2-2, is DTGVSQNPRHKITKRGQNVTFRCDPISEHNRLYWYRQTLGQGPEFLTYFQNEAQLEKSRLLSDRFSAERPKGSFSTLEIQRTEQGDSAMYLCASSSPLGGANTGELFFGEGSRLTVL.

V is TRBV6-5 and J is TRBJ2-7; 8 positions match TRBD1. V trimming: 1 base; J trimming: 5 bases; junction bases outside the gene matches: 7. Germline CDR1 is MNHEY and CDR2 is SVGAGI. The CDR3 covers 15 residues. In DNA, the CDR3 is TGTGCCAGCAGTTACTTACGGACAGGGTCGAACGAGCAGTACTTC. Protein: CASSYLRTGSNEQYF.

This clone is classed as large. This chain connects TRBV7-9 to TRBJ2-7; 8 bases agree with TRBD2. Germline V gene lookup returns CDR1 SEHNR and CDR2 FQNEAQ (reference sequence). V lost 6 bases to trimming and J lost 3 bases; unmatched junction nucleotides: 10. CDR3 length: 15 amino acids. CDR3 sequence (DNA): TGTGCCAGCAGGATCCCGGGGGGGGCGGACTACGAGCAGTACTTC. Amino acids: CASRIPGGADYEQYF.

The CDR3 nucleotides are TGTGCCAGAAGCTTGGGACTAGCGGGGGAAACAGATACGCAGTATTTT. It yields the protein CARSLGLAGETDTQYF. This chain joins TRBV5-3 and TRBJ2-3; 12 positions match TRBD2. TRBV5-3 has ORF status, its function being uncertain. The CDR3 length is 16 residues. The ends lost 0 bases at V and 3 bases at J; junction bases unmatched: 2.

CDR3 DNA: TGCGCCAGCAGCCCGTATGTTTACGAGGACACTGAAGCTTTCTTT. Protein: CASSPYVYEDTEAFF. The chain uses TRBV4-1 and TRBJ1-1; D unresolved. The germline CDR1 and CDR2 sequences are MGHRA and YSYEKL. Trimming stripped 4 bases from V and 3 bases from J, with 15 bases between. CDR3 size: 15 residues.

This clone was seen a handful of times. V and J are TRBV6-1 and TRBJ2-7, with a possible D match to TRBD2 (5 bases). CDR3 length: 14 residues. The V and J ends lost 7 bases and 0 bases respectively, with 13 bases between them. Germline V gives CDR1 MNHNS, CDR2 SASEGT. The CDR3 DNA reads TGTGCCAGCATGAGGGCGATTCGCTCCTACGAGCAGTACTTC. It yields the protein CASMRAIRSYEQYF.

To note about this clone: One end of the junction fails to match germline, which may point to a read error. CDR3 sequence (DNA): TGTGCTAGCAGTCAGGGGGGCCAGGGGGTTTACGAGCAGTACTTC. It yields the protein CASSQGGQGVYEQYF. This chain connects TRBV7-7 to TRBJ2-7, with a weak D call TRBD1 (7 bases). Germline assignment: CDR1 SSHAT and CDR2 FNYEAQ (reference sequence). The CDR3 has 15 residues. The whole variable domain, remainder taken from reference TRBV7-7 and TRBJ2-7, is GAGVSQSPRYKVTKRGQDVTLRCDPISSHATLYWYQQALGQGPEFLTYFNYEAQPDKSGLPSDRFSAERPEGSISTLTIQRTEQRDSAMYRCASSQGGQGVYEQYFGPGTRLTVT.

This chain joins TRBV19 and TRBJ2-3; 15 bases agree with TRBD2. Germline loops: CDR1 LNHDA, CDR2 SQIVND (reference sequence). Trimming took 6 bases from V and 9 from J; bases not matched to a gene: 4. CDR3 length equals 14 residues. The CDR3 sequence: CASRGLAGGPTQYF. The CDR3 region has the DNA TGTGCCAGTAGGGGACTAGCGGGGGGCCCCACGCAGTATTTT.

The chain links TRBV9 to TRBJ2-7, with D unresolved. CDR1 SGDLS and CDR2 YYNGEE come from the germline V gene. The CDR3 runs 13 residues. V was clipped by 4 bases and J by 0 bases, with 8 bases between them. CDR3 protein: CASSPYGSYEQYF. CDR3 nucleotides: TGTGCCAGCAGCCCCTATGGCTCCTACGAGCAGTACTTC.

The rearrangement joins TRBV15 to TRBJ2-1, with 8 bases aligning to TRBD2. Trimming at V came to 0 bases and at J to 5 bases, leaving 9 bases not matched to a gene. CDR1 and CDR2 (germline): LNHNV, YYDKDF (reference sequence). CDR3 length: 17 residues. The CDR3 region is CATSRDLSGRRDNEQFF. The CDR3 region has the DNA TGTGCCACCAGCAGAGATCTGAGCGGGAGAAGGGACAATGAGCAGTTCTTC.

The genes are TRBV2 and TRBJ1-2, with 9 bases aligning to TRBD1. The CDR3 is made up of 19 amino acids. CDR1 is SNHLY and CDR2 is FYNNEI in the germline V gene. Losses at the gene ends were 3 bases for V and 8 bases for J; bases not matched to a gene: 22. CDR3 protein: CASSDLMLFAWDRAKGYTF. CDR3 coding DNA: TGTGCCAGCAGTGATCTGATGTTGTTTGCATGGGACAGGGCGAAAGGCTACACCTTC.

The chain joins TRBV4-3 to TRBJ1-5; tentative D call: TRBD1 (5 bases). This CDR3 is 14 amino acids long. Per germline, CDR1 LGHNA and CDR2 YSLEER. Trimming removed 8 bases from V and 2 bases from J, with 13 bases in between. As DNA, the CDR3 is TGCGCCAGCTCCCCCGACAGCGGCAATCAGCCCCAGCATTTT. This sequence encodes CASSPDSGNQPQHF.

V gene TRBV7-9 combines with J gene TRBJ2-6; D might be TRBD2 (6 bases). The germline CDR1 and CDR2 sequences are SEHNR and FQNEAQ (reference sequence). The length of the CDR3 is 15 residues. V dropped 5 bases and J dropped 4 bases, with 12 bases sitting between them. DNA of the CDR3: TGTGCCAGCAGCCTACAGGCGGGGGGGGCCAACGTCCTGACTTTC. Residues: CASSLQAGGANVLTF.

This chain joins TRBV4-2 and TRBJ2-1; 14 nucleotides align to TRBD2. This CDR3 has 16 residues. Germline V gene lookup returns CDR1 LGHNA and CDR2 YNFKEQ. The V segment lost 4 bases and the J segment 7 bases; nucleotides outside the gene matches: 6. The CDR3 coding sequence is TGTGCCAGCAGCCCCGGGACTAGCGGGAGTAGAAATGAGCAGTTCTTC. This translates into CASSPGTSGSRNEQFF.

This chain joins TRBV19 and TRBJ2-5, with no clear D. The CDR3 runs 15 residues. Germline CDR1 and CDR2: LNHDA and SQIVND (reference sequence). Trimming pared 5 bases from V and 5 bases from J, leaving 18 bases between. The CDR3, as DNA: TGTGCCAGTAGTGACCCCGGTCGAGGTCGGGAGACCCAGTACTTC. Translation: CASSDPGRGRETQYF.

V gene TRBV15 combines with J gene TRBJ1-4; 7 bases are a match to TRBD1. Germline V lookup: CDR1 LNHNV, CDR2 YYDKDF (reference sequence). CDR3 size: 16 residues. V shed 5 bases and J 4 bases; nucleotides not matched to a gene: 10. The CDR3: CATSGTGGGDNEKLFF. In DNA, the CDR3 is TGTGCCACCAGCGGGACCGGAGGGGGCGATAATGAAAAACTGTTTTTT. The entire variable domain, with the rest obtained from reference TRBV15 and TRBJ1-4, is as follows: DAMVIQNPRYQVTQFGKPVTLSCSQTLNHNVMYWYQQKSSQAPKLLFHYYDKDFNNEADTPDNFQSRRPNTSFCFLDIRSPGLGDTAMYLCATSGTGGGDNEKLFFGSGTQLSVL.

The gene calls are TRBV5-1 and TRBJ2-2, with a weak D call TRBD1 (5 bases). The CDR3 covers 18 residues. Germline V CDR1 and CDR2: SGHRS, YFSETQ. Trimming took 1 base from V and 4 from J, leaving 20 bases between them. Written as DNA, the CDR3 is TGCGCCAGCAGCTTGAGTCGATTGACAGTCGAAGGCACCGGGGAGCTGTTTTTT. This codes for CASSLSRLTVEGTGELFF.

By sample share, this clone is medium-sized. The V and J genes are TRBV28 and TRBJ1-2, with D possibly matching TRBD1 (6 bases). Trimming left V 7 bases short and J 0 bases short, with 15 bases between. The CDR3 runs to 15 residues. CDR1 and CDR2 (germline): MDHEN, SYDVKM. CDR3 bases: TGTGCCAGCACCCGCACGGGGACACCTAACTATGGCTACACCTTC. It codes for CASTRTGTPNYGYTF.

This clone was detected a few times. The V and J genes are TRBV5-6 and TRBJ1-4; D ambiguous. V gave up 1 base and J gave up 8 bases, with 9 bases separating them. The CDR3 sequence is 13 residues long. The germline gives CDR1 SGHDT, CDR2 YYEEEE. CDR3 residues: CASSLWGGEKLFF. The CDR3, as DNA: TGTGCCAGCAGCTTGTGGGGAGGAGAAAAACTGTTTTTT.

The chain combines TRBV19 with TRBJ1-2; D gene unclear. Trimming cost V 4 bases and J 0 bases, with 15 bases left between them. This CDR3 contains 16 residues. Germline lookup yields CDR1 LNHDA and CDR2 SQIVND (reference sequence). The CDR3 spells CASSRRSNQPNYGYTF. The CDR3 DNA sequence: TGTGCCAGTAGTAGGCGGAGTAATCAGCCTAACTATGGCTACACCTTC.

The chain combines TRBV9 with TRBJ2-1, with 8 bases lining up with TRBD2. The CDR3 spans 14 residues. V was pared by 3 bases and J by 8 bases, with 7 bases of the junction left unmatched. The germline gives CDR1 SGDLS, CDR2 YYNGEE. The CDR3 DNA reads as TGTGCCAGCAGCGCCCCCGGGGGGGCCTATGAGCAGTTCTTC. Translating gives CASSAPGGAYEQFF.

The chain joins TRBV7-2 to TRBJ1-3, with D unclear. The CDR3 runs 16 residues. The V gene's germline CDR1 is SGHTA and CDR2 FQGNSA. V was pared by 5 bases and J by 4 bases, with 18 bases between. The CDR3 DNA sequence: TGTGCCAGCAGCCCTGGGGAGGGTTGGGTAGGAAACACCATATATTTT. Translated, it gives CASSPGEGWVGNTIYF.